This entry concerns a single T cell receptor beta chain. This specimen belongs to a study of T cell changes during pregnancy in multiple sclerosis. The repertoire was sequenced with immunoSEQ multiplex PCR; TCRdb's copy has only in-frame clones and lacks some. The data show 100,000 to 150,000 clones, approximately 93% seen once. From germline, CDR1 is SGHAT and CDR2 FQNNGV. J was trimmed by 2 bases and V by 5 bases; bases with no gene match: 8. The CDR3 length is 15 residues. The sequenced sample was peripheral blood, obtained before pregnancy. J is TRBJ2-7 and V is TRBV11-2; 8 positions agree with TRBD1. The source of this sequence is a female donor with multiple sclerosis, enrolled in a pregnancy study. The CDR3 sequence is CASSPTGAVPYEQYF. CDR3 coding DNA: TGTGCCAGCAGCCCGACAGGGGCCGTACCCTACGAGCAGTACTTC.